A single sample is the source of the 30 T cell receptor beta chains below, sequenced in a study of shared clonotypes between healthy human individuals. Clones were sequenced by immunoSEQ multiplex PCR, and TCRdb holds only the in-frame ones, with some missing. The sample carries over a million clones, 95% to 97% recorded once. Sequencing used naive CD4+ T cells sorted from blood. Regarding subset: CD45RA+ positively selected. The receptor source for this set is a man under 40 in good health.

This chain's CDR3 is CASSQLAGAGGELFF. The CDR3 coding sequence is TGTGCCAGCAGTCAACTAGCGGGAGCGGGCGGGGAGCTGTTTTTT. The rearrangement links TRBV6-5 to TRBJ2-2; 11 bases match TRBD2. V gave up 5 bases and J gave up 7 bases; unmatched junction bases: 6. In germline, CDR1 is MNHEY, CDR2 SVGAGI. This CDR3 is 15 amino acids long.

This chain uses TRBV9 with TRBJ2-7; 10 nucleotides align to TRBD2. CDR1 is SGDLS and CDR2 is YYNGEE in the germline V gene. Losses at the gene ends were 2 bases for V and 4 bases for J; bases not matched to a gene: 12. This CDR3 is 17 amino acids long. This chain's CDR3 is CASSVLASTSGLYEQYF. Here the CDR3 DNA reads TGTGCCAGCAGCGTTCTGGCATCGACTAGCGGGCTTTACGAGCAGTACTTC.

The chain recombines TRBV6-1 with TRBJ2-5; D ambiguous. CDR1 is MNHNS, CDR2 SASEGT, per germline. Trimming cost V 7 bases and J 6 bases, with 15 bases left between them. The CDR3 loop spans 13 amino acids. Here the CDR3 DNA reads TGTGCCAGCACCCGGATTGAAGCTAAGACCCAGTACTTC. Translated: CASTRIEAKTQYF.

The rearrangement joins TRBV18 to TRBJ2-7, with TRBD2 identical over 8 bases. CDR1 is KGHSH and CDR2 is LQKENI in the germline V gene. J was trimmed by 0 bases and V by 1 base; bases with no gene match: 14. The CDR3 runs to 19 residues. CDR3 DNA: TGTGCCAGCTCACCACTTGTGTTCGACTGGCGGGAGGTCTCCTACGAGCAGTACTTC. This codes for CASSPLVFDWREVSYEQYF.

The chain is built from TRBV7-9 and TRBJ2-7; D is uncertain. Deletions cut 3 bases from V and 2 bases from J, with 5 bases between. The CDR3 runs 12 residues. CDR1 is SEHNR and CDR2 is FQNEAQ in the germline V gene (reference sequence). This CDR3 reads CASSFSTYEQYF. CDR3 nucleotide sequence: TGTGCCAGCAGCTTTTCGACCTACGAGCAGTACTTC.

This clone occurred once. The chain uses TRBV11-2 and TRBJ2-7; no definite D call. The CDR3 spans 14 residues. Per germline, CDR1 SGHAT and CDR2 FQNNGV. Trimming left V 5 bases short and J 7 bases short, with 18 bases between. CDR3 DNA: TGTGCCAGCAGCCTACCAAAACAGACCGGGGAGCAGTACTTC. Protein product: CASSLPKQTGEQYF.

The V gene is TRBV5-1, the J gene TRBJ2-7, with a possible D match to TRBD2 (6 bases). Between the trimmed V and J ends, which lost 3 bases and 3 bases, there was a span of 16 bases. This CDR3 is 15 amino acids long. Germline-derived CDR1 and CDR2 are SGHRS and YFSETQ. The DNA of the CDR3 is TGCGCCAGCAGCTCCGGAGGGACTTTAAACTACGAGCAGTACTTC. It translates to CASSSGGTLNYEQYF. Looking up the rest from reference TRBV5-1 and TRBJ2-7 gives the full variable domain: KAGVTQTPRYLIKTRGQQVTLSCSPISGHRSVSWYQQTPGQGLQFLFEYFSETQRNKGNFPGRFSGRQFSNSRSEMNVSTLELGDSALYLCASSSGGTLNYEQYFGPGTRLTVT.

CDR3 loop: CASSELRQGATQYF. In nucleotides, the CDR3 is TGTGCCAGCAGTGAATTAAGGCAGGGGGCGACCCAGTACTTC. The chain links TRBV25-1 to TRBJ2-5; 8 positions match TRBD1. Germline V gene sequence: CDR1 MGHDK, CDR2 SYGVNS. V lost 1 base and J lost 7; bases outside the gene matches: 5. The CDR3 has 14 amino acids.

This chain uses TRBV6-6 with TRBJ2-7; D perhaps matches TRBD1 (5 bases). The CDR3 runs to 15 residues. Trimming left V 6 bases short and J 4 bases short, with 19 bases between. The germline gives CDR1 MNHNY, CDR2 SVGAGI (reference sequence). CDR3 in DNA: TGTGCCAGCAGCAGGGTGGGCGGCCTGAGTTACGAGCAGTACTTC. Amino acid sequence: CASSRVGGLSYEQYF.

The V and J genes are TRBV10-3 and TRBJ2-6; D uncertain. The CDR3 length is 16 residues. Germline V lookup: CDR1 ENHRY, CDR2 SYGVKD. The V end was cut by 0 bases, the J end by 2 bases, with 8 bases between. In nucleotides, the CDR3 is TGTGCCATCAGTGAGTCGAGGCAGACTGGGGCCAACGTCCTGACTTTC. Translating it yields CAISESRQTGANVLTF.

Here the CDR3 reads CASRSTGEVTEKLFF. DNA for the CDR3: TGTGCCAGCAGGTCGACAGGGGAAGTGACTGAAAAACTGTTTTTT. This chain connects TRBV25-1 to TRBJ1-4; 8 positions match TRBD1. This CDR3 contains 15 residues. Germline V gene sequence: CDR1 MGHDK, CDR2 SYGVNS. V shed 6 bases and J 7 bases; nucleotides not matched to a gene: 10.

This chain links TRBV14 with TRBJ1-1; D not certain. This CDR3 contains 13 residues. The ends were cut back, 4 bases at V and 3 bases at J, with 9 bases in the middle. Germline assignment: CDR1 SGHDN and CDR2 FVKESK. CDR3: CASSRGRYTEAFF. The CDR3 nucleotides are TGTGCCAGCAGCCGTGGACGGTACACTGAAGCTTTCTTT.

The chain joins TRBV4-1 to TRBJ2-1; D gene uncertain. The V end was cut by 1 base, the J end by 6 bases, with 13 bases between. The CDR3 sequence is 15 residues long. The germline CDR1 and CDR2 sequences are MGHRA and YSYEKL. The DNA for the CDR3 is TGCGCCAGCAGCCAAGCGTCACAAACGGTCAATGAGCAGTTCTTC. Amino acid sequence: CASSQASQTVNEQFF.

The chain employs TRBV18 and TRBJ1-1; unclear D gene. V lost 7 bases, J lost 1 base, and 13 bases lay in between. CDR3 length equals 14 residues. Looked up from germline, CDR1 is KGHSH and CDR2 is LQKENI. The CDR3 nucleotides are TGTGCCAGCTACCCTGGGTTGACGAACACTGAAGCTTTCTTT. Protein product: CASYPGLTNTEAFF.

The rearrangement uses TRBV4-3 and TRBJ2-1; D gene ambiguous. CDR1 and CDR2 from the germline V gene are LGHNA and YSLEER. This CDR3 is 14 amino acids long. The V and J ends lost 1 base and 9 bases respectively, with 13 bases between them. CDR3 coding DNA: TGCGCCAGCAGCCAAGTTCTGGAGTCAACTGAGCAGTTCTTC. This translates into CASSQVLESTEQFF.

V usage is TRBV2 and J usage is TRBJ2-5, with 10 bases lining up with TRBD1. The CDR3 totals 14 residues. The junction had 5 bases not matched to a gene; V was cut back by 5 bases and J by 5 bases. The germline gives CDR1 SNHLY, CDR2 FYNNEI. The CDR3 is CASSRQGAEETQYF. The CDR3 DNA follows: TGTGCCAGCAGTAGACAGGGGGCGGAGGAGACCCAGTACTTC.

The chain uses TRBV9 and TRBJ2-7; 9 bases are shared with TRBD1. Germline CDR1 SGDLS, CDR2 YYNGEE. There are 16 residues in the CDR3. V was pared by 0 bases and J by 4 bases, with 8 bases of the junction left unmatched. In nucleotides, the CDR3 is TGTGCCAGCAGCGTAGGCCCCGGGACAGGGCAATACGAGCAGTACTTC. As protein: CASSVGPGTGQYEQYF.

The chain carries TRBV19 and TRBJ2-1; 12 bases agree with TRBD2. V lost 4 bases and J lost 6; bases outside the gene matches: 4. Germline V gene lookup returns CDR1 LNHDA and CDR2 SQIVND (reference sequence). This CDR3 comprises 15 residues. The CDR3 spells CASSKGLAGVNEQFF. The CDR3 DNA follows: TGTGCCAGTAGTAAGGGACTAGCGGGTGTCAATGAGCAGTTCTTC.

The chain uses TRBV11-3 and TRBJ2-5, with D possibly called TRBD1 or TRBD2 (6 bases each). The CDR3 contains 14 residues. CDR1 is SGHNT and CDR2 is YENEEA in the germline V gene. Trimming took 1 base from V and 1 from J, leaving 7 bases between them. The CDR3 region has the DNA TGTGCCAGCAGCTTAGGGGGGGCCCAAGAGACCCAGTACTTC. This gives the protein CASSLGGAQETQYF.

This rearrangement joins TRBV18 to TRBJ1-2; D unclear. Trimming stripped 2 bases from V and 0 bases from J, with 1 base between. From germline, CDR1 is KGHSH and CDR2 LQKENI. The CDR3 runs to 12 residues. This chain's CDR3 is CASSPTNYGYTF. The CDR3 DNA sequence: TGTGCCAGCTCACCAACTAACTATGGCTACACCTTC.

V and J are TRBV2 and TRBJ2-1; TRBD2 matches at 12 bases. The CDR3 runs 19 residues. Germline V gives CDR1 SNHLY, CDR2 FYNNEI. With V trimmed by 5 bases and J by 1 base, 12 bases remained unmatched. CDR3 residues: CASSLTSGSTELSYNEQFF. CDR3 DNA: TGTGCCAGCAGTCTGACTAGCGGGAGTACTGAATTATCCTACAATGAGCAGTTCTTC.

The DNA for the CDR3 is TGCGCCAGCAGCTCGTCACCGGGACAGTATGGCTACACCTTC. Its protein is CASSSSPGQYGYTF. The chain uses TRBV5-1 and TRBJ1-2; 7 bases are shared with TRBD1. With 3 bases clipped from V and 5 bases from J, the junction kept 7 bases outside the gene matches. There are 14 residues in the CDR3. Germline V gene sequence: CDR1 SGHRS, CDR2 YFSETQ.

Only one count was recorded for this clone. The J gene is TRBJ2-7, the V gene TRBV29-1; weak D call: TRBD1 (6 bases). CDR3 length equals 13 residues. The V end lost 5 bases, the J end lost 7 bases, and 18 bases lay between the germline ends. The germline V gene encodes CDR1 SQVTM and CDR2 ANQGSEA. The CDR3 spells CSVFGQRGWEQYF. Written as DNA, the CDR3 is TGCAGCGTTTTTGGACAGAGGGGATGGGAGCAGTACTTC.

The chain is built from TRBV12-5 and TRBJ2-3; D is uncertain. The CDR3 sequence is 13 residues long. Germline V lookup: CDR1 LGHNT, CDR2 FRNRAP. Trimming cost V 3 bases and J 2 bases, with 6 bases left between them. CDR3 nucleotides: TGTGCTAGTGGTTTCAGTTCCACAGATACGCAGTATTTT. This codes for CASGFSSTDTQYF.

This clone was found a few times. The chain combines TRBV19 with TRBJ2-2; 7 bases align to TRBD2. The ends lost 5 bases at V and 4 bases at J; junction bases unmatched: 4. CDR3 length: 14 amino acids. Germline CDR1 reads LNHDA; CDR2 reads SQIVND (reference sequence). CDR3 protein: CASSSLAATGELFF. As DNA, the CDR3 is TGTGCCAGTAGTTCCCTAGCGGCCACCGGGGAGCTGTTTTTT.

The rearrangement uses TRBV11-2 and TRBJ2-7; D tentatively fits TRBD1 or TRBD2 (6 bases each). This CDR3 spans 14 amino acids. Trimming stripped 6 bases from V and 2 bases from J, with 14 bases between. Germline V CDR1 and CDR2: SGHAT, FQNNGV. The CDR3 protein is CASRTTGATYEQYF. The DNA for the CDR3 is TGTGCCAGCAGGACTACGGGGGCGACCTACGAGCAGTACTTC.

This chain connects TRBV5-6 to TRBJ2-5, with D maybe TRBD1 (6 bases). Germline values: CDR1 SGHDT, CDR2 YYEEEE. V shed 4 bases and J shed 4 bases, with 17 bases lying between them. This CDR3 comprises 15 residues. The CDR3 nucleotides are TGTGCCAGCAGCCCCCGTTCGGGCAGGGGAGAGACCCAGTACTTC. It codes for CASSPRSGRGETQYF.

The chain employs TRBV5-1 and TRBJ2-2; D might be TRBD1 (5 bases). CDR1 is SGHRS, CDR2 YFSETQ, per germline. Trimming stripped 0 bases from V and 8 bases from J, with 14 bases between. This CDR3 contains 15 residues. This chain's CDR3 is CASSLVPGKEGELFF. The CDR3 nucleotides are TGCGCCAGCAGCTTGGTCCCAGGGAAGGAGGGGGAGCTGTTTTTT.

J is TRBJ2-7 and V is TRBV10-3, with TRBD1 matching over 9 bases. Germline loops: CDR1 ENHRY, CDR2 SYGVKD. The CDR3 runs to 15 residues. V shed 6 bases and J 5 bases; nucleotides not matched to a gene: 11. The CDR3 DNA is TGTGCCATCAGGCCCCCGGGACAGGGCTTTGACGAGCAGTACTTC. Its translation: CAIRPPGQGFDEQYF.

The V call is TRBV14, the J call TRBJ1-1; D may be TRBD1 (5 bases). The CDR3 is made up of 14 amino acids. Germline lookup yields CDR1 SGHDN and CDR2 FVKESK. The germline V and J ends were trimmed by 1 base and 4 bases, with 10 bases remaining between them. CDR3 sequence: CASSQAVGGTEAFF. Written as DNA, the CDR3 is TGTGCCAGCAGCCAAGCTGTCGGGGGCACTGAAGCTTTCTTT.